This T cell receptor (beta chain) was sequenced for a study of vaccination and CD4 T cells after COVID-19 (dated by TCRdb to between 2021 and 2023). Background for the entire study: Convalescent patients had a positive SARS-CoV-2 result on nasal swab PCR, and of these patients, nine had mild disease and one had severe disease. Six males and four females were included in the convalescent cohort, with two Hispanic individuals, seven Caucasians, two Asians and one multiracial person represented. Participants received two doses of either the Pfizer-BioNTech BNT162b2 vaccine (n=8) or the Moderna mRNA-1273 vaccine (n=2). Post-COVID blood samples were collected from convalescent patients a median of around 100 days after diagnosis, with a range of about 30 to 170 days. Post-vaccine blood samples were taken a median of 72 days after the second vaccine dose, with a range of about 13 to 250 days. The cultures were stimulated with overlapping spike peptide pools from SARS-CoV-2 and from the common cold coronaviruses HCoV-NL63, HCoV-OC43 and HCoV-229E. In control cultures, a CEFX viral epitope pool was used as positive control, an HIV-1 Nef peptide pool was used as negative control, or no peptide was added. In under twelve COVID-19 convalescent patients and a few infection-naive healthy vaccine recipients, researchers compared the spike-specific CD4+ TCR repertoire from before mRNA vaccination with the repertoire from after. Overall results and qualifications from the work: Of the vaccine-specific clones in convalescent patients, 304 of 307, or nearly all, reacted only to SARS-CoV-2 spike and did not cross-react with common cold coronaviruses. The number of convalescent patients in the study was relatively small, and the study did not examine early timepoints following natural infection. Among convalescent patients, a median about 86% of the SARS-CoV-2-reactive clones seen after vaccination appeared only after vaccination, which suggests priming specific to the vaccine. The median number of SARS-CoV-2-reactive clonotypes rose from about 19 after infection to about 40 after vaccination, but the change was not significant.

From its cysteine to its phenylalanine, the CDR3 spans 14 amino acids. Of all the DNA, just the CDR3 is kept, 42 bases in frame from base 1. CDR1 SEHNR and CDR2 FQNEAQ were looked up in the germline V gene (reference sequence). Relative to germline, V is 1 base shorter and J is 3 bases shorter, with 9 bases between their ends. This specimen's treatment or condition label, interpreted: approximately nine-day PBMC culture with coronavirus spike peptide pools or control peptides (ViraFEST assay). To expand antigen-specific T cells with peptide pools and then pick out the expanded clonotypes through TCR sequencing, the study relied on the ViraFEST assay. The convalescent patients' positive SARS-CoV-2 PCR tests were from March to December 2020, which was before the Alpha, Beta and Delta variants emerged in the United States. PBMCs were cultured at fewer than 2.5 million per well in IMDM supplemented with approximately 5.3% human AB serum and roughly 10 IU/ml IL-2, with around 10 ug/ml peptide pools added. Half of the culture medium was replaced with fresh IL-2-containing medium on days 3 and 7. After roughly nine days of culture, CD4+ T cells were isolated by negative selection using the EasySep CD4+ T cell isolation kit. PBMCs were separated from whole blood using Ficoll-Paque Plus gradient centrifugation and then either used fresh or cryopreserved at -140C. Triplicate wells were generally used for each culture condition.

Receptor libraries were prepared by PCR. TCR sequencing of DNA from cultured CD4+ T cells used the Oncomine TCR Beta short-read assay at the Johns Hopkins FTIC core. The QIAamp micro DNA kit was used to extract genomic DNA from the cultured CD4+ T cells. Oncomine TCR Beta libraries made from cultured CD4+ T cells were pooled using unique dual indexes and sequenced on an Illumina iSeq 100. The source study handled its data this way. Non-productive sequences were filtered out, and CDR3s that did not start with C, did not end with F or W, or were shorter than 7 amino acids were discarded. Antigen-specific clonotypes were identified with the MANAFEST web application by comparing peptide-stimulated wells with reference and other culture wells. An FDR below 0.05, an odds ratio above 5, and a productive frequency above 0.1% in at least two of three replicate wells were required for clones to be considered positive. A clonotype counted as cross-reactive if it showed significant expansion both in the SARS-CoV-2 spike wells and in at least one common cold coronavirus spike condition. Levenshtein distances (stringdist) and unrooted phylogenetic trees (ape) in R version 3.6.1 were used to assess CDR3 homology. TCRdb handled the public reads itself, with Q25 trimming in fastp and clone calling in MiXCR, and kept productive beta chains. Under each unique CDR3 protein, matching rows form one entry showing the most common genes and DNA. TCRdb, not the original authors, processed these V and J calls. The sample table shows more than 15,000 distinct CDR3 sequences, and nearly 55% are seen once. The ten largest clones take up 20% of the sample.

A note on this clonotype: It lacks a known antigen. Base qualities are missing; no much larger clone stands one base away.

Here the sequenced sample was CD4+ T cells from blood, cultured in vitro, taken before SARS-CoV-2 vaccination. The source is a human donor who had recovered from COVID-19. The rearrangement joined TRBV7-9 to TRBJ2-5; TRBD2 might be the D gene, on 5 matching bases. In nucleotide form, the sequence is TGTGCCAGCAGCTTAGTTTGGCGGGAAGAGACCCAGTACTTC. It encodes CASSLVWREETQYF.